This TCR beta chain was recorded in a study of T-cell reconstitution after alpha-beta-depleted transplantation in children. Study observations and caveats: Diversity and T-cell counts at one year after transplant derived mostly from new T cells.

Unique molecular identifiers were incorporated when the TCRbeta library was constructed. TCRdb reanalysed the PCR reads using MiXCR and keeps one entry per CDR3 protein. In the table there are 450,000 to 550,000 distinct CDR3 sequences, roughly 11% of which are singletons. This CDR3 contains 16 residues. CDR1 is SGDLS, CDR2 YYNGEE, per germline. Trimming at V came to 4 bases and at J to 8 bases, leaving 15 bases not matched to a gene. This clonotype occurred a few times. The antigen is undetermined. The chain joins TRBV9 to TRBJ2-1; 7 nucleotides align to TRBD2. The sequence was obtained from a female patient aged 2 to 10 who had a stem cell transplant for aplastic anemia, so the T cells may come from the graft donor. Source: PBMCs, mostly from graft donor cells, taken 180 days after TCRalphabeta/CD19-depleted stem cell transplant. The CDR3 coding sequence is TGTGCCAGCAGCCCCCATGGTGGGGGGAGGGCCGATGAGCAGTTCTTC. It codes for CASSPHGGGRADEQFF.